This T cell receptor (beta chain) was captured in a study of blood T cell repertoires in COVID-19. The table came from immunoSEQ multiplex PCR; TCRdb's copy has only in-frame clones and leaves some out. The table has just over 300,000 clones, around 89% seen once. The CDR3 runs to 15 residues. V shed 4 bases and J 7 bases; nucleotides not matched to a gene: 13. The germline V gene encodes CDR1 SQVTM and CDR2 ANQGSEA. Participant ages covered roughly 18 to 89 years across 20 to 25 US areas. Participants reported their clinical history, and cohort assignment relied on those reports. Resolution of symptoms, clearance, or two negative PCRs was present in recovered Cohort 3 donors.

This chain connects TRBV29-1 to TRBJ2-7; TRBD1 agrees at 10 bases. This receptor was obtained from a woman between 35 and 50 years old who had recovered from COVID-19. The source material was PBMCs or T cells enriched from blood (not recorded which). The CDR3: CSVAGQGTRMGEQYF. The CDR3 DNA follows: TGCAGCGTTGCGGGACAGGGGACTCGAATGGGTGAGCAGTACTTC.